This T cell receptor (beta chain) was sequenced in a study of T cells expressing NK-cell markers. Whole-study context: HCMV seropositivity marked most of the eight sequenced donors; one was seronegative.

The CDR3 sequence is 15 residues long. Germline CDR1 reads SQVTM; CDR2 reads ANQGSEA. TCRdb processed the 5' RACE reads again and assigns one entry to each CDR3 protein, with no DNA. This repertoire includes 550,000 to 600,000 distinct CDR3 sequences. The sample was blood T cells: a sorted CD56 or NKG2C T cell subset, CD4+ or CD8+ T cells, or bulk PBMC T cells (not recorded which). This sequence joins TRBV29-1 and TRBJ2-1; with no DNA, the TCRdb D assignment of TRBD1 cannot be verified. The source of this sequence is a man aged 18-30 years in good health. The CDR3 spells CSVEDVSQGMNEQFF.